This TCR beta chain was captured in a study of Graves' ophthalmopathy and Graves' hyperthyroidism. Amplification of the TCR beta CDR3 regions used RNA transcripts (as template). An initial RT-PCR round employing HTBI primers preceded a second-round multiplex PCR. TCRdb reprocessed the multiplex PCR reads via MiXCR and lists one record per CDR3 protein. The data show a few hundred thousand distinct CDR3 sequences, 15% to 19% seen once. This clonotype showed up many times. The germline V gene encodes CDR1 LGHNT and CDR2 FRNRAP. This CDR3 has 13 amino acids. J gave up 3 bases and V 8 bases, and 5 bases lay outside the gene matches. Stable hyperthyroidism meant no ophthalmopathy within 18 months of follow-up. Certain patients, namely those with other autoimmune diseases, uncontrolled infections, pregnancy or lactation, were excluded.

Sequenced: peripheral blood. This sequence joins TRBV12-5 and TRBJ2-7, with TRBD1 matching 9 bases. The TCR originated in a woman younger than 30 with stable Graves' hyperthyroidism. The CDR3 DNA sequence: TGTGCTAGTCGCCTGACAGGGGGCTACGAGCAGTACTTC. This encodes CASRLTGGYEQYF.